What follows are 4 T cell receptor beta chains derived from one specimen sequenced in a study of T cells in localized non-small cell lung cancer. TCRdb's copy holds only in-frame clones and misses some; the assay was immunoSEQ multiplex PCR. The sample holds 25,000 to 30,000 clones, roughly 90% seen once. Sample: peripheral blood mononuclear cells, taken before any cancer treatment. The receptors here all came from a woman aged 35 to 69 with stage III lung adenocarcinoma.

This clone was seen more than once but under ten times. The chain combines TRBV6-5 with TRBJ2-3; D gene unclear. Trimming left V 0 bases short and J 1 base short, with 8 bases between. CDR1 is MNHEY and CDR2 is SVGAGI in the germline V gene. The CDR3 totals 15 residues. The CDR3 nucleotides are TGTGCCAGCAGTTACTCGGTTAGGGGCACAGATACGCAGTATTTT. Its translation: CASSYSVRGTDTQYF.

The V and J genes are TRBV19 and TRBJ1-5, with D hard to call. Trimming cost V 3 bases and J 1 base, with 13 bases left between them. The germline V gene has CDR1 LNHDA and CDR2 SQIVND (reference sequence). This CDR3 contains 16 residues. The CDR3 sequence is CASSINYGASNQPQHF. CDR3 bases: TGTGCCAGTAGTATTAATTATGGTGCAAGCAATCAGCCCCAGCATTTT.

The chain is built from TRBV5-4 and TRBJ2-7, with 8 nucleotides matching TRBD2. Germline V CDR1 and CDR2: SGHNT, YYREEE (reference sequence). After removal of 6 bases from V and 4 bases from J, the junction contained 12 bases not matched to a gene. The CDR3 totals 15 residues. As DNA, the CDR3 is TGTGCCAGCAACCCGGGGGGTAGCGGGAAGTACGAGCAGTACTTC. It specifies CASNPGGSGKYEQYF.

The chain employs TRBV19 and TRBJ1-5, with a tentative D call TRBD1 (6 bases). CDR3 size: 15 residues. Germline values: CDR1 LNHDA, CDR2 SQIVND (reference sequence). Trimming took off 7 bases at V and 0 bases at J, with 13 bases between the two ends. As DNA, the CDR3 is TGTGCCAGTATGGAGGGGGGGGGTAGCAATCAGCCCCAGCATTTT. This encodes CASMEGGGSNQPQHF.